These 9 T cell receptor beta chains were all obtained from the same sample, sequenced in a study of cytomegalovirus exposure and HLA in healthy donors. The study ran its PCR with 60 Vbeta and 13 Jbeta primers. Method: immunoSEQ multiplex PCR; TCRdb's copy keeps in-frame clones and lacks some. Among about 93,000 clones listed, around 77% were seen once. What was sequenced was PBMCs. Receptors were obtained from a man aged 30 to 45 in good health and CMV-seronegative.

The V gene is TRBV6-1, the J gene TRBJ1-2; possible D gene TRBD1, 5 bases. V was cut by 0 bases and J by 4 bases, with 12 bases left in between. The CDR3 is made up of 15 amino acids. Germline CDR1 MNHNS, CDR2 SASEGT. In DNA form, the CDR3 reads TGTGCCAGCAGTGAAGCGCCAGGGCAGATCTATGGCTACACCTTC. Its protein product is CASSEAPGQIYGYTF.

This clone was seen more than once but under ten times. V gene TRBV5-1 combines with J gene TRBJ2-1, with a tentative D call TRBD1 (6 bases). The CDR3 loop spans 18 amino acids. V was shortened by 4 bases and J by 7 bases, with 27 bases between the two germline ends. The germline CDR1 and CDR2 sequences are SGHRS and YFSETQ. CDR3 protein: CASSHGTPLGNPGNEQFF. The CDR3 coding sequence is TGCGCCAGCAGCCACGGGACACCTTTGGGGAACCCGGGGAATGAGCAGTTCTTC.

V gene TRBV7-2 combines with J gene TRBJ1-5; no clear D. The germline CDR1 and CDR2 sequences are SGHTA and FQGNSA. The germline V and J ends were trimmed by 3 bases and 0 bases, with 9 bases remaining between them. The CDR3 totals 15 residues. CDR3 bases: TGTGCCAGCAGCTTTGAGGCTAATAGCAATCAGCCCCAGCATTTT. Its translation: CASSFEANSNQPQHF.

This sequence joins TRBV4-3 and TRBJ1-2; tentatively, D is TRBD1 (6 bases). The CDR3 loop spans 15 amino acids. Germline CDR1 is LGHNA and CDR2 is YSLEER. V was cut by 0 bases and J by 3 bases, with 11 bases left in between. The CDR3 DNA reads TGCGCCAGCAGCCAAGATCGGGCAGGGGACTATGGCTACACCTTC. Amino acids: CASSQDRAGDYGYTF.

Worth noting for this clone: Its ends do not fully match the called genes, so a read error is possible. The chain's CDR3 is CSSSLDRESQYF. The CDR3 DNA sequence: TGTTCCAGCAGCTTAGACAGGGAATCCCAGTACTTC. J is TRBJ2-5 and V is TRBV7-9, with TRBD1 matching 7 bases. Germline V gene sequence: CDR1 SEHNR, CDR2 FQNEAQ (reference sequence). CDR3 size: 12 residues.

This sequence joins TRBV18 and TRBJ1-5; 7 positions agree with TRBD1. Germline V gives CDR1 KGHSH, CDR2 LQKENI. The junction had 5 bases not matched to a gene; V was cut back by 8 bases and J by 4 bases. The CDR3 is 13 residues long. CDR3 amino acids: CASHGQVNQPQHF. The CDR3 region has the DNA TGTGCCAGCCACGGACAGGTAAATCAGCCCCAGCATTTT.

The chain combines TRBV9 with TRBJ2-1; 7 bases align to TRBD2. Germline V gene data show CDR1 as SGDLS and CDR2 as YYNGEE. This CDR3 region has 18 residues. J lost 6 bases, V lost 0 bases, and 15 bases had no gene match. The DNA of the CDR3 is TGTGCCAGCAGCGTAGTAGGGGCTAGCGGTTATCTAGTCAATGAGCAGTTCTTC. Translating it yields CASSVVGASGYLVNEQFF.

The chain links TRBV7-2 to TRBJ2-3; 9 bases agree with TRBD2. Per germline, CDR1 SGHTA and CDR2 FQGNSA. J gave up 4 bases and V 5 bases, and 4 bases lay outside the gene matches. The CDR3 length is 14 residues. The CDR3 protein is CASSRGRAADTQYF. The CDR3 DNA is TGTGCCAGCAGCCGCGGGAGGGCCGCAGATACGCAGTATTTT.

This chain uses TRBV2 with TRBJ1-4; 7 bases line up with TRBD1. The CDR3 consists of 13 residues. Trimming took 10 bases from V and 7 from J; bases not matched to a gene: 9. Germline assignment: CDR1 SNHLY and CDR2 FYNNEI. CDR3 amino acids: CAIRGNRGEKLFF. The CDR3 DNA reads TGTGCCATCCGAGGGAACAGGGGTGAAAAACTGTTTTTT.